This is a list of T cell receptor beta chains from one sample in a study of T cells in Graves' hyperthyroidism and ophthalmopathy. TCRdb processed the multiplex PCR reads anew with MiXCR; each CDR3 protein has one entry. The repertoire holds approximately 530,000 distinct CDR3 sequences, with around 15% as singletons. The sample was blood. These TCRs come from a woman aged 18 to 35 with Graves' hyperthyroidism. Each CDR3 is given with its conserved first and last residue. D genes are given only for firm matches. Clone size is not always given. Where it is, it says once, few, many or a class for expanded clones.

TRBJ2-1,TRBV20-1,.,.,TGCAGTGCTACCCCTGACAATGAGCAGTTCTTC,CSATPDNEQFF
TRBJ2-3,TRBV9,TRBD1,.,TGTGCCAGCAATCGGGACAGGGGATCAGATACGCAGTATTTT,CASNRDRGSDTQYF
TRBJ2-3,TRBV27,.,few,TGTGCCAGCACCGAGGGACACCTCACAGATACGCAGTATTTT,CASTEGHLTDTQYF
TRBJ1-6,TRBV7-2,TRBD1,once,TGTGCCAGCAGCCCGACGGGACAGGGGGCTTCACCCCTCCACTTT,CASSPTGQGASPLHF
TRBJ1-2,TRBV2,.,few,TGTGCCAGCGCACAATCCAGGGGTGGCTACACCTTC,CASAQSRGGYTF
TRBJ2-1,TRBV6-5,TRBD2,.,TGTGCCAGCAGTTACCTGGCTAGCGGGAGAAATGAGCAGTTCTTC,CASSYLASGRNEQFF
TRBJ2-3,TRBV5-6,TRBD2,many,TGTGCCAGCAGCCATCGGACTAGCGGGAGGGGCACAGATACGCAGTATTTT,CASSHRTSGRGTDTQYF
TRBJ1-3,TRBV6-1,.,few,TGTGCCAGCAGTGAATGGTATGGCGAAGAAGGAAACACCATATATTTT,CASSEWYGEEGNTIYF
TRBJ2-2,TRBV4-1,.,.,TGCGCCAGCAGCCAAGTAGTCACCGGGGAGCTGTTTTTT,CASSQVVTGELFF
TRBJ2-1,TRBV5-6,TRBD2,many,TGTGCCAGCAGCACCGGGACTAGCTCCCTTAGGTCCTACAATGAGCAGTTCTTC,CASSTGTSSLRSYNEQFF
TRBJ2-5,TRBV15,.,many,TGTGCCACCAGCAGAACACGGAGGGCAGCCCAAATGGAGACCCAGTACTTC,CATSRTRRAAQMETQYF
TRBJ2-7,TRBV5-1,TRBD2,few,TGCGCCAGCAGCTTAGCTGGGACTAGCGGGAGGGCCGCCTACGAGCAGTACTTC,CASSLAGTSGRAAYEQYF
TRBJ2-7,TRBV12-3/TRBV12-4,.,many,TGTGCCAGCAGCCCGCCAAGCGTAGTATTCTACGAGCAGTACTTC,CASSPPSVVFYEQYF
TRBJ2-7,TRBV12-3/TRBV12-4,.,.,TGTGCCAGCAGTTTGGACGGTAAAGGGATGGACGAGCAGTACTTC,CASSLDGKGMDEQYF
TRBJ2-3,TRBV20-1,.,few,TGCAGTGCTATCTTACCCGGCACAGATACGCAGTATTTT,CSAILPGTDTQYF
TRBJ2-6,TRBV3-1,TRBD1,.,TGTGCCAGCAGCCTTCGGACAGGGCCTTCCTCTGGGGCCAACGTCCTGACTTTC,CASSLRTGPSSGANVLTF
TRBJ2-5,TRBV7-9,TRBD1,many,TGTGCCAGCATCCAGACAGGGGTAACTCAAGAGACCCAGTACTTC,CASIQTGVTQETQYF
TRBJ2-5,TRBV12-3/TRBV12-4,TRBD2,many,TGTGCCAGCAGCCAAGGGACTAGCGGGGGGGCCGGGGAGACCCAGTACTTC,CASSQGTSGGAGETQYF
TRBJ2-1,TRBV6-1,TRBD2,many,TGTGCCAGCAGTCGACTAGCGGGAGGGTCCCTCTACAATGAGCAGTTCTTC,CASSRLAGGSLYNEQFF
TRBJ2-7,TRBV5-1,.,.,TGCGCCAGCAGCTTGGGGGAGCCTCCCCCAGCCTACGAGCAGTACTTC,CASSLGEPPPAYEQYF